The entry that follows covers one TCR beta chain sequence. Its target is not known. The sample comes from a study of blood T cells in healthy people across ages. The study, taken as a whole, reports: A greater number of naive CD4+ cells and higher diversity distinguished long-lived donors from aged donors.

For the second PCR, which ran for roughly 7 to 11 cycles, a sample-barcoded 5' primer and a J-beta primer mix were used. Each CDR3 protein is one row after TCRdb ran MiXCR on the 5' RACE reads. Of around 1,000,000 distinct CDR3 sequences in the sample, around 27% were seen once. The CDR3 sequence is 18 residues long. V was clipped by 4 bases and J by 0 bases; unmatched bases: 10. Germline assignment: CDR1 SEHNR and CDR2 FQNEAQ (reference sequence). Isolating PBMCs gave at least 6 million of these cells per sample. There were at least 5 micrograms of total RNA extracted from every sample. The same data also went into a second study, on T cells of mothers and their children. As reported in that work: Three healthy Caucasian mothers, along with their six children, served as the donors.

Input material: blood. The sequence came from a girl aged 2 to 10 in good health. The genes are TRBV7-9 and TRBJ2-1; 9 bases map to TRBD2. This CDR3 is CASSSRDLAGSSYNEQFF. The CDR3 nucleotides read TGTGCCAGCAGCTCACGCGACCTAGCGGGGAGCTCCTACAATGAGCAGTTCTTC.